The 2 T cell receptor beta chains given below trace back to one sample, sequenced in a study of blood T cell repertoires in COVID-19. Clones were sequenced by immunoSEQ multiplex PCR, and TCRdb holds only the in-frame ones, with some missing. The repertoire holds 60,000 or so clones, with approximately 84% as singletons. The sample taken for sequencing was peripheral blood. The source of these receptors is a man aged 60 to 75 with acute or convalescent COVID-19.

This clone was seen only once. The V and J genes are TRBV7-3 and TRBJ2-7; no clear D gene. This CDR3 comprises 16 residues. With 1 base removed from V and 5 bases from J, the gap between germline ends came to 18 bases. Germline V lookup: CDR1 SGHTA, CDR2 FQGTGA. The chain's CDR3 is CASSLRPITRGHEQYF. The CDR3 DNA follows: TGTGCCAGCAGCTTAAGGCCCATCACCCGAGGCCACGAGCAGTACTTC.

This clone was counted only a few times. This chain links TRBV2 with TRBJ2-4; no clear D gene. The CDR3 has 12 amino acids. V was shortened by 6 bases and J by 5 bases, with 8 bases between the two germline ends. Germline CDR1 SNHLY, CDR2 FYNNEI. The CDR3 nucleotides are TGTGCCAGCAGCCGGTTGGAAAACATTCAGTACTTC. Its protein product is CASSRLENIQYF.